These 22 T cell receptor beta chains came from one sample sequenced in a study of CD8 T cells in ankylosing spondylitis. No antigens are known for them. Each CDR3 protein is one row after TCRdb ran MiXCR on the 5' RACE reads. The sample carries around 480,000 distinct CDR3 sequences, 17% recorded once. General study results and limits: One TCR beta motif, made up of under ten highly homologous variants, appeared characteristic of ankylosing spondylitis blood.

What was sequenced was blood, either unsorted or a sorted T cell fraction (not recorded which). The receptors were gathered from a male donor with ankylosing spondylitis.

The chain uses TRBV6-1 and TRBJ1-2; no definite D call. This CDR3 is 13 amino acids long. Trimming pared 2 bases from V and 8 bases from J, leaving 12 bases between. Germline V CDR1 and CDR2: MNHNS, SASEGT. CDR3 residues: CASSERWVQGYTF. CDR3 DNA: TGTGCCAGCAGTGAACGGTGGGTTCAGGGCTACACCTTC.

This chain links TRBV15 with TRBJ1-5; D is undetermined. Trimming cost V 0 bases and J 5 bases, with 8 bases left between them. The CDR3 runs 14 residues. CDR1 is LNHNV and CDR2 is YYDKDF in the germline V gene (reference sequence). The CDR3 DNA sequence: TGTGCCACCAGCAGAGATCGCCCAGATCAGCCCCAGCATTTT. Translated: CATSRDRPDQPQHF.

In this sample, this clonotype turned up many times. The chain carries TRBV10-3 and TRBJ2-1, with 9 bases lining up with TRBD1. CDR1 and CDR2 from the germline V gene are ENHRY and SYGVKD. The V gene end was trimmed by 4 bases and the J gene end by 2 bases; junction bases not matched to a gene: 3. This CDR3 spans 15 amino acids. DNA for the CDR3: TGTGCCATCAGTGCCCGGGACAGGGCCTACAATGAGCAGTTCTTC. Translation gives CAISARDRAYNEQFF.

The chain links TRBV29-1 to TRBJ1-4; tentatively, D is TRBD1 (6 bases). V was trimmed by 7 bases and J by 11 bases, leaving 14 bases between them. The CDR3 has 11 amino acids. CDR1 and CDR2 (germline): SQVTM, ANQGSEA. CDR3 DNA: TGCAGCGCTGTTAGGGGGGGGAAACTGTTTTTT. As protein: CSAVRGGKLFF.

This clonotype was counted many times. V and J are TRBV29-1 and TRBJ1-2; possibly TRBD1 for D (6 bases). The germline CDR1 and CDR2 sequences are SQVTM and ANQGSEA. The ends were cut back, 5 bases at V and 3 bases at J, with 10 bases in the middle. The CDR3 runs to 12 residues. The CDR3 region has the DNA TGCAGCGTTTACAGGGAGGACTATGGCTACACCTTC. This encodes CSVYREDYGYTF.

This clonotype has ten or more counts. The rearrangement links TRBV7-2 to TRBJ2-7; no firm D call. V was shortened by 4 bases and J by 1 base, with 5 bases between the two germline ends. Germline V gene sequence: CDR1 SGHTA, CDR2 FQGNSA. The CDR3 consists of 12 residues. DNA for the CDR3: TGTGCCAGCAGCTCCCTGTCCTACGAGCAGTACTTC. Protein sequence: CASSSLSYEQYF.

DNA of the CDR3: TGTGCCAGCAGTTTGGGCGGGAGCCGCTCCTACAATGAGCAGTTCTTC. This encodes CASSLGGSRSYNEQFF. The chain couples TRBV27 to TRBJ2-1; TRBD2 agrees at 7 bases. V lost 3 bases to trimming and J lost 0 bases; unmatched junction nucleotides: 5. Germline V gene data show CDR1 as MNHEY and CDR2 as SMNVEV (reference sequence). This CDR3 is built from 16 residues.

The chain uses TRBV12-3 or TRBV12-4 and TRBJ2-7; D gene uncertain. This CDR3 has 14 residues. Trimming took 2 bases from V and 0 from J, leaving 8 bases between them. CDR3 loop: CASSLSRSSYEQYF. DNA for the CDR3: TGTGCCAGCAGTTTATCGCGAAGCTCCTACGAGCAGTACTTC.

This clonotype occurred a few times. The rearrangement joins TRBV6-2 or TRBV6-3 to TRBJ2-1, with D tentatively TRBD2 (6 bases). This CDR3 spans 15 amino acids. V lost 2 bases to trimming and J lost 4 bases, with 12 bases between them. CDR1 is MNHEY and CDR2 is SVGEGT in the germline V gene. The CDR3 sequence: CASSYGGTGYNEQFF. Here the CDR3 DNA reads TGTGCCAGCAGTTACGGGGGGACCGGTTACAATGAGCAGTTCTTC.

The chain carries TRBV25-1 and TRBJ2-1; 7 bases line up with TRBD2. J lost 7 bases, V lost 2 bases, and 5 bases had no gene match. The CDR3 is 14 residues long. From germline, CDR1 is MGHDK and CDR2 SYGVNS. This chain's CDR3 is CASSEPGGVNEQFF. The CDR3 DNA sequence: TGTGCCAGCAGTGAACCGGGGGGAGTAAATGAGCAGTTCTTC.

V usage is TRBV6-2 or TRBV6-3 and J usage is TRBJ2-7, with 7 nucleotides matching TRBD1. This CDR3 spans 14 amino acids. V was pared by 7 bases and J by 3 bases, with 9 bases of the junction left unmatched. Looked up from germline, CDR1 is MNHEY and CDR2 is SVGEGT. As DNA, the CDR3 is TGTGCCAGCATCGACGAGGGACAGATCTACGAGCAGTACTTC. This codes for CASIDEGQIYEQYF.

The chain uses TRBV20-1 and TRBJ1-4; 9 nucleotides line up with TRBD1. Germline CDR1 and CDR2: DFQATT and SNEGSKA (reference sequence). V gave up 1 base and J gave up 0 bases; unmatched junction bases: 0. CDR3 length: 15 amino acids. In nucleotides, the CDR3 is TGCAGTGCTAGAGGACAGGGGGCAACTAATGAAAAACTGTTTTTT. This gives the protein CSARGQGATNEKLFF.

This chain joins TRBV4-1 and TRBJ2-7; TRBD1 matches at 10 bases. The V gene end was trimmed by 1 base and the J gene end by 5 bases; junction bases not matched to a gene: 5. Germline assignment: CDR1 MGHRA and CDR2 YSYEKL. This CDR3 comprises 15 residues. CDR3 sequence: CASSQGDRGLNEQYF. The CDR3 DNA reads as TGCGCCAGCAGCCAAGGAGACAGGGGGCTCAACGAGCAGTACTTC.

This chain links TRBV27 with TRBJ2-2; 9 bases are shared with TRBD1. Germline CDR1 and CDR2: MNHEY and SMNVEV (reference sequence). The ends lost 5 bases at V and 5 bases at J; junction bases unmatched: 6. This CDR3 region has 15 residues. CDR3: CASSRTTGGTGELFF. As DNA, the CDR3 is TGTGCCAGCAGTCGAACGACAGGGGGTACCGGGGAGCTGTTTTTT.

The chain carries TRBV7-2 and TRBJ2-1; D not resolved. Germline V gives CDR1 SGHTA, CDR2 FQGNSA. The V end was cut by 1 base, the J end by 5 bases, with 6 bases between. This CDR3 has 13 residues. The CDR3 protein is CASSLVPHNEQFF. The CDR3 DNA reads as TGTGCCAGCAGCTTAGTACCTCACAATGAGCAGTTCTTC.

V and J are TRBV7-8 and TRBJ1-5; TRBD1 might be the D (5 bases). The CDR3 contains 16 residues. The V and J ends lost 8 bases and 2 bases respectively, with 19 bases between them. Germline values: CDR1 SGHVS, CDR2 FQNEAQ. The CDR3 protein is CASGTGTAEGNQPQHF. The CDR3 DNA is TGTGCCAGCGGCACGGGGACCGCCGAAGGCAATCAGCCCCAGCATTTT.

Only a few counts were recorded for this clonotype. This rearrangement joins TRBV7-2 to TRBJ2-3; possible D gene TRBD2, 6 bases. The germline V gene encodes CDR1 SGHTA and CDR2 FQGNSA. The CDR3 totals 16 residues. Trimming cost V 4 bases and J 2 bases, with 16 bases left between them. The CDR3 region is CASSWAGTSVTDTQYF. The CDR3 DNA reads TGTGCCAGCAGCTGGGCCGGGACTTCGGTCACAGATACGCAGTATTTT.

The chain links TRBV20-1 to TRBJ2-5, with 12 bases aligning to TRBD2. The CDR3 is made up of 13 amino acids. Germline V lookup: CDR1 DFQATT, CDR2 SNEGSKA (reference sequence). With V trimmed by 4 bases and J by 4 bases, 1 base remained unmatched. CDR3 sequence: CSATTSGRETQYF. The CDR3 bases are TGCAGTGCTACGACTAGCGGGAGAGAGACCCAGTACTTC.

Ten or more counts support this clonotype. J is TRBJ2-1 and V is TRBV12-3 or TRBV12-4; D is uncertain. V lost 5 bases and J 0 bases, leaving 11 bases between the germline ends. This CDR3 has 15 residues. CDR3 DNA: TGTGCCAGCAGTGACCGTTCCCCCTCCTACAATGAGCAGTTCTTC. Translation: CASSDRSPSYNEQFF.

V usage is TRBV5-5 and J usage is TRBJ2-3; D is perhaps TRBD1 (5 bases). The germline CDR1 and CDR2 sequences are SGHKS and YYEKEE (reference sequence). This CDR3 comprises 16 residues. V lost 4 bases and J 5 bases, leaving 20 bases between the germline ends. The CDR3 reads CASSLRQSQLGDTQYF. The DNA for the CDR3 is TGTGCCAGCAGCCTCCGACAGAGCCAGCTGGGAGATACGCAGTATTTT.

This chain uses TRBV11-2 with TRBJ2-1, with D perhaps matching TRBD2 (6 bases). Trimming shortened V by 3 bases and J by 6 bases, and 21 bases separated the two germline ends. There are 17 residues in the CDR3. The germline gives CDR1 SGHAT, CDR2 FQNNGV. CDR3 DNA sequence: TGTGCCAGCAGCTTGGCCAGGGCCAAATGGGACTCCAATGAGCAGTTCTTC. Its protein is CASSLARAKWDSNEQFF.

The rearrangement uses TRBV25-1 and TRBJ1-5; 8 bases fit TRBD1. This CDR3 region has 14 residues. Looked up from germline, CDR1 is MGHDK and CDR2 is SYGVNS. Trimming cost V 8 bases and J 4 bases; bases outside gene matches: 7. CDR3 coding DNA: TGTGCCAGCGGCGGACAGGGTGGTAATCAGCCCCAGCATTTT. This gives the protein CASGGQGGNQPQHF.